The 18 T cell receptor beta chains in this list originate from one sample, sequenced in a study of shared clonotypes between healthy human individuals. Clones were read by immunoSEQ multiplex PCR, and TCRdb kept only the in-frame ones, dropping some. The data hold about 1.5 million clones, with 95% to 99% observed a single time. The sample consisted of naive CD4+ T cells sorted from blood. The subset: CD45RA+ positively selected. These receptors were taken from a man in his thirties or forties in good health.

The chain couples TRBV19 to TRBJ2-7; D unclear. The CDR3 contains 12 residues. Between the trimmed V and J ends, which lost 3 bases and 9 bases, there was a span of 12 bases. Germline V gene sequence: CDR1 LNHDA, CDR2 SQIVND (reference sequence). The DNA for the CDR3 is TGTGCCAGTAGTATCGGCGGAAACGGGCAGTACTTC. It encodes CASSIGGNGQYF.

The V call is TRBV10-1, the J call TRBJ2-7; no firm D call. The CDR3 has 14 residues. Germline loops: CDR1 WNHNN, CDR2 SYGVQD (reference sequence). Trimming removed 5 bases from V and 5 bases from J, with 16 bases in between. For the CDR3, the DNA is TGCGCCAGCAGTCCCCGGGCCCAGGACCACGAGCAGTACTTC. Translated, it gives CASSPRAQDHEQYF.

V and J are TRBV9 and TRBJ2-1, with TRBD1 matching over 8 bases. V lost 0 bases, J lost 6 bases, and 5 bases stayed unmatched. The CDR3 has 15 residues. From germline, CDR1 is SGDLS and CDR2 YYNGEE. The CDR3: CASSVVDREFNEQFF. Written as DNA, the CDR3 is TGTGCCAGCAGCGTAGTGGACAGGGAATTCAATGAGCAGTTCTTC.

Turning to this clone: Other DNA sequences from this sample encode an identical CDR3 as well. J is TRBJ2-7 and V is TRBV6-5, with 8 positions matching TRBD2. CDR1 is MNHEY and CDR2 is SVGAGI in the germline V gene. The CDR3 totals 13 residues. V trimming: 9 bases; J trimming: 4 bases; junction bases outside the gene matches: 8. The CDR3 DNA reads as TGTGCCAGTTCCTCCAGCGGGAGTTACGAGCAGTACTTC. This sequence encodes CASSSSGSYEQYF.

The chain couples TRBV5-4 to TRBJ1-4; D remains ambiguous. With 2 bases removed from V and 1 base from J, the gap between germline ends came to 15 bases. Per the germline V gene, CDR1 is SGHNT and CDR2 is YYREEE (reference sequence). CDR3 length: 17 amino acids. The CDR3 bases are TGTGCCAGCAGCTTTAAGGACCACGGAGGAACTAATGAAAAACTGTTTTTT. This sequence encodes CASSFKDHGGTNEKLFF.

The V and J genes are TRBV9 and TRBJ1-2, with D hard to call. CDR1 is SGDLS, CDR2 YYNGEE, per germline. This CDR3 is built from 12 residues. V lost 5 bases and J lost 3, with 8 bases in between. The CDR3 DNA reads TGTGCCAGCAGTGGACCGTACTATGGCTACACCTTC. It encodes CASSGPYYGYTF.

V gene TRBV7-8 combines with J gene TRBJ2-2, with TRBD2 matching 12 bases. Unmatched junction bases numbered 6, after V lost 5 bases and J lost 2 bases. Germline V gene lookup returns CDR1 SGHVS and CDR2 FQNEAQ. The CDR3 has 17 amino acids. The DNA for the CDR3 is TGTGCCAGCAGCCCCCCTAGCGGGAGGGCTAACACCGGGGAGCTGTTTTTT. Its translation is CASSPPSGRANTGELFF.

This CDR3 is CASSELAGGLQYF. CDR3 in DNA: TGTGCCAGCAGTGAACTAGCGGGAGGGCTGCAGTACTTC. The chain carries TRBV6-4 and TRBJ2-7; the match to TRBD2 covers 13 bases. The CDR3 consists of 13 residues. Germline V gene data show CDR1 as MRHNA and CDR2 as SNTAGT. V lost 3 bases to trimming and J lost 9 bases; unmatched junction nucleotides: 2.

The chain combines TRBV28 with TRBJ2-2; TRBD2 is a possible D gene (5 bases). The CDR3 covers 13 residues. The germline gives CDR1 MDHEN, CDR2 SYDVKM. V lost 6 bases, J lost 7 bases, and 12 bases lay in between. This chain's CDR3 is CASRGALDGELFF. In DNA form, the CDR3 reads TGTGCCAGCAGGGGAGCTTTGGACGGGGAGCTGTTTTTT.

A remark on this clone: The sample has other DNA sequences that encode this CDR3 too. The chain carries TRBV5-1 and TRBJ2-7, with D perhaps TRBD2 (5 bases). Germline CDR1 SGHRS, CDR2 YFSETQ. The CDR3 is made up of 14 amino acids. V shed 4 bases and J shed 0 bases, with 11 bases lying between them. The CDR3 region is CASSLRADSYEQYF. CDR3 sequence (DNA): TGCGCCAGCAGCCTGAGAGCGGACTCCTACGAGCAGTACTTC.

Remarks on this clone: The sample carries other DNA sequences with the same CDR3. The genes are TRBV6-5 and TRBJ2-1; D is unresolved. CDR1 is MNHEY and CDR2 is SVGAGI in the germline V gene. The CDR3 is 11 residues long. The V gene lost 2 bases and the J gene lost 8 bases, with 4 bases spanning the gap. The CDR3 spells CASSYGHEQFF. The CDR3 DNA is TGTGCCAGCAGTTACGGCCATGAGCAGTTCTTC.

V usage is TRBV21-1 and J usage is TRBJ2-7; the D call TRBD1 from the table was never checked on the DNA. TRBV21-1 is shown as a pseudogene. The CDR3 is 15 residues long. The DNA of the CDR3 is TGTGCCAGCATTCGGGACAAGGCAGGGGACTACGAGCAGTACTTC. It encodes CASIRDKAGDYEQYF.

V and J are TRBV11-2 and TRBJ2-3, with D maybe TRBD1 (5 bases). The CDR3 has 13 amino acids. CDR1 SGHAT and CDR2 FQNNGV come from the germline V gene. V gave up 5 bases and J gave up 2 bases, with 8 bases separating them. As DNA, the CDR3 is TGTGCCAGCAGCCGCAGGGCCACAGATACGCAGTATTTT. Translating gives CASSRRATDTQYF.

This chain links TRBV6-1 with TRBJ2-7, with 12 nucleotides matching TRBD1. There are 13 residues in the CDR3. CDR1 and CDR2 from the germline V gene are MNHNS and SASEGT. V was clipped by 6 bases and J by 6 bases; unmatched bases: 3. CDR3: CASRGQGASEQYF. The CDR3 nucleotides are TGTGCCAGCAGGGGACAGGGGGCATCCGAGCAGTACTTC.

Comments on this clone: The DNA is omitted, as the CDR3 cannot be located on it reliably, and the CDR3 follows TCRdb's listing. The rearrangement joins TRBV27 to TRBJ1-2; the table names TRBD1, a call not compared with the DNA. The CDR3 is 15 residues long, ends included. Per the germline V gene, CDR1 is MNHEY and CDR2 is SMNVEV (reference sequence). The CDR3 here is CASSLVGQGSTVVTF.

The J gene is TRBJ1-5, the V gene TRBV2, with D unresolved. Germline V CDR1 and CDR2: SNHLY, FYNNEI. The CDR3 has 12 amino acids. Trimming left V 8 bases short and J 7 bases short, with 12 bases between. As DNA, the CDR3 is TGTGCCAGCTTTGATGGGGAGCAGCCCCAGCATTTT. Amino acids: CASFDGEQPQHF.

Worth noting for this clone: Other DNA sequences in this sample translate to the same CDR3. This chain joins TRBV7-9 and TRBJ1-4; no definite D call. CDR3 length: 12 amino acids. V lost 1 base to trimming and J lost 8 bases, with 5 bases between them. Germline V gives CDR1 SEHNR, CDR2 FQNEAQ (reference sequence). CDR3 DNA sequence: TGTGCCAGCAGCTTAGTGGGGGAAAAACTGTTTTTT. Translation gives CASSLVGEKLFF.

The gene calls are TRBV27 and TRBJ2-3, with D perhaps TRBD2 (5 bases). V gave up 2 bases and J gave up 4 bases, with 19 bases separating them. Germline V gene data show CDR1 as MNHEY and CDR2 as SMNVEV (reference sequence). The CDR3 contains 17 residues. The CDR3 region is CASSLLRGGEGSDTQYF. CDR3 sequence (DNA): TGTGCCAGCAGTTTACTCCGCGGTGGAGAGGGCTCAGATACGCAGTATTTT.